These 20 T cell receptor beta chains were all obtained from the same sample, sequenced in a study of cytomegalovirus exposure and HLA in healthy donors. TCRdb's table, derived via immunoSEQ multiplex PCR, lists solely in-frame clones and lacks some. The sample holds a few hundred thousand clones, nearly 90% seen once. The sequencing sample was made of PBMCs. These receptors were collected from a young woman in good health and CMV-seronegative.

The rearrangement uses TRBV7-2 and TRBJ1-2; tentatively, D is TRBD1 (6 bases). This CDR3 has 14 residues. Trimming left V 1 base short and J 5 bases short, with 11 bases between. The V gene's germline CDR1 is SGHTA and CDR2 FQGNSA. The CDR3 loop reads CASSLDGTSYGYTF. CDR3 coding DNA: TGTGCCAGCAGCTTAGATGGGACATCTTATGGCTACACCTTC.

The sample holds a few counts of this clone. This chain joins TRBV5-6 and TRBJ2-7; 13 bases match TRBD2. CDR3 length: 12 amino acids. The trim removed 3 bases at V and 12 bases at J, leaving 3 bases unmatched. CDR1 SGHDT and CDR2 YYEEEE come from the germline V gene. CDR3 nucleotide sequence: TGTGCCAGCAGCTGGGGGACTAGCGGGACGTACGTC. Translation gives CASSWGTSGTYV.

The CDR3 loop is CASSQDVGVTHYNEQFF. The CDR3 bases are TGCGCCAGCAGCCAAGATGTAGGGGTTACCCACTACAATGAGCAGTTCTTC. The chain recombines TRBV4-3 with TRBJ2-1; maybe TRBD1 (5 bases). Germline-derived CDR1 and CDR2 are LGHNA and YSLEER. The germline V and J ends were trimmed by 0 bases and 3 bases, with 15 bases remaining between them. This CDR3 region has 17 residues.

The J gene is TRBJ2-3, the V gene TRBV4-1; TRBD2 aligns across 12 bases. In germline, CDR1 is MGHRA, CDR2 YSYEKL. J lost 0 bases, V lost 2 bases, and 9 bases had no gene match. The CDR3 is made up of 19 amino acids. The CDR3: CASSQTRTSGGRSTDTQYF. The CDR3 bases are TGCGCCAGCAGCCAAACCCGAACTAGCGGGGGGCGCAGCACAGATACGCAGTATTTT.

This chain uses TRBV28 with TRBJ2-1; 12 bases match TRBD2. CDR1 and CDR2 (germline): MDHEN, SYDVKM. This CDR3 spans 17 amino acids. Trimming removed 2 bases from V and 4 bases from J; junction bases left unmatched: 6. CDR3 DNA sequence: TGTGCCAGCAGTTTAAGGGTCGGACTAGCGGGGTACAATGAGCAGTTCTTC. Residues: CASSLRVGLAGYNEQFF.

Only one count was recorded for this clone. This sequence joins TRBV9 and TRBJ1-2; no clear D gene. Trimming removed 0 bases from V and 8 bases from J, with 8 bases in between. This CDR3 comprises 12 residues. Germline V gene sequence: CDR1 SGDLS, CDR2 YYNGEE. The CDR3 loop reads CASSVDSRGYTF. CDR3 DNA sequence: TGTGCCAGCAGCGTAGATAGCCGAGGCTACACCTTC.

The chain carries TRBV10-2 and TRBJ1-5, with D possibly TRBD1 on 6 matching bases. V lost 2 bases and J lost 3, with 11 bases in between. CDR3 size: 15 residues. CDR1 and CDR2 from the germline V gene are WSHSY and SAAADI. CDR3 coding DNA: TGCGCCAGCAGTGAGGACGGACAGTACAATCAGCCCCAGCATTTT. Protein sequence: CASSEDGQYNQPQHF.

The chain carries TRBV7-9 and TRBJ2-7, with 10 nucleotides matching TRBD1. The CDR3 is made up of 13 amino acids. Trimming removed 7 bases from V and 3 bases from J; junction bases left unmatched: 3. Germline V CDR1 and CDR2: SEHNR, FQNEAQ (reference sequence). CDR3 protein: CASTRTGGYEQYF. In nucleotides, the CDR3 is TGTGCCAGCACCAGGACAGGGGGCTACGAGCAGTACTTC.

The chain uses TRBV7-9 and TRBJ1-5; D not resolved. The germline V gene has CDR1 SEHNR and CDR2 FQNEAQ (reference sequence). V lost 2 bases and J lost 8, with 7 bases in between. The CDR3 is 12 residues long. CDR3 bases: TGTGCCAGCAGCTTAAATCTAGAGCCCCAGCATTTT. Protein: CASSLNLEPQHF.

V and J are TRBV11-3 and TRBJ2-3; 8 bases align to TRBD2. The J segment lost 5 bases and the V segment lost 5 bases, leaving 6 bases of the junction unmatched. This CDR3 contains 14 residues. Germline lookup yields CDR1 SGHNT and CDR2 YENEEA. CDR3 nucleotides: TGTGCCAGCAGCATCCGGGGGGGGCAAGATACGCAGTATTTT. Protein product: CASSIRGGQDTQYF.

The J gene is TRBJ1-5, the V gene TRBV11-2, with D perhaps TRBD1 (5 bases). The CDR3 runs to 14 residues. V lost 1 base and J lost 1, with 5 bases in between. Germline CDR1 is SGHAT and CDR2 is FQNNGV. In DNA, the CDR3 is TGTGCCAGCAGCTTAGGACAGAGCAATCAGCCCCAGCATTTT. This translates into CASSLGQSNQPQHF.

The chain links TRBV4-2 to TRBJ2-2; 9 bases fit TRBD1. The V and J ends lost 3 bases and 4 bases, in that order; junction bases with no gene match: 9. Germline V gives CDR1 LGHNA, CDR2 YNFKEQ. This CDR3 is 17 amino acids long. The chain's CDR3 is CASSQDRTGAFTGELFF. The CDR3 DNA sequence: TGTGCCAGCAGCCAGGACAGGACAGGGGCGTTCACCGGGGAGCTGTTTTTT.

The chain joins TRBV4-3 to TRBJ2-3; D call uncertain. V lost 0 bases to trimming and J lost 1 base, with 11 bases between them. CDR3 size: 16 residues. CDR1 and CDR2 (germline): LGHNA, YSLEER. The CDR3 nucleotides read TGCGCCAGCAGCCAAGATTGGTCTGGCCGCACAGATACGCAGTATTTT. Its translation: CASSQDWSGRTDTQYF.

This chain links TRBV29-1 with TRBJ1-1; 7 bases are shared with TRBD1. CDR3 length: 14 residues. Germline values: CDR1 SQVTM, CDR2 ANQGSEA. With V trimmed by 6 bases and J by 3 bases, 10 bases remained unmatched. Here the CDR3 DNA reads TGCAGCGTGGCCCGGACAGGCCTGGACACTGAAGCTTTCTTT. It is translated as CSVARTGLDTEAFF.

The chain joins TRBV5-1 to TRBJ2-3; D unresolved. This CDR3 has 14 residues. CDR1 and CDR2 from the germline V gene are SGHRS and YFSETQ. Trimming took off 3 bases at V and 2 bases at J, with 10 bases between the two ends. The CDR3 sequence is CASSYSQNTDTQYF. The CDR3 DNA reads as TGCGCCAGCAGCTACAGTCAGAACACAGATACGCAGTATTTT.

This chain joins TRBV18 and TRBJ1-3; D is uncertain. CDR1 KGHSH and CDR2 LQKENI come from the germline V gene. The CDR3 runs 15 residues. V lost 2 bases to trimming and J lost 0 bases, with 8 bases between them. The CDR3 nucleotides are TGTGCCAGCTCACCAGATACGAGCTCTGGAAACACCATATATTTT. It codes for CASSPDTSSGNTIYF.

This chain's CDR3 is CASNTGGPSGANTGELFF. The CDR3 DNA is TGTGCCAGCAACACGGGGGGTCCGTCTGGTGCGAACACCGGGGAGCTGTTTTTT. This rearrangement joins TRBV5-4 to TRBJ2-2; 7 bases are shared with TRBD2. The CDR3 has 18 residues. V was pared by 6 bases and J by 0 bases, with 14 bases of the junction left unmatched. The V gene's germline CDR1 is SGHNT and CDR2 YYREEE (reference sequence).

The rearrangement links TRBV27 to TRBJ2-1, with 9 bases that match TRBD2. The CDR3 has 15 amino acids. V shed 3 bases and J 6 bases; nucleotides not matched to a gene: 6. Germline V gene data show CDR1 as MNHEY and CDR2 as SMNVEV (reference sequence). In nucleotides, the CDR3 is TGTGCCAGCAGTTTCGGTAGCGGGGGTCTCAATGAGCAGTTCTTC. Its translation is CASSFGSGGLNEQFF.

This clone was counted once. The chain couples TRBV7-2 to TRBJ1-5; D may be TRBD1 (5 bases). The CDR3 runs 12 residues. V was clipped by 6 bases and J by 10 bases, with 13 bases between them. CDR1 SGHTA and CDR2 FQGNSA come from the germline V gene. The CDR3 DNA follows: TGTGCCAGCAGACTAGGGGAGGGCCCCCAGCATTTT. It yields the protein CASRLGEGPQHF.

The rearrangement uses TRBV6-5 and TRBJ1-2; 7 bases are a match to TRBD1. The CDR3 covers 13 residues. V trimming: 4 bases; J trimming: 7 bases; junction bases outside the gene matches: 6. Germline loops: CDR1 MNHEY, CDR2 SVGAGI. DNA of the CDR3: TGTGCCAGCAGTTCCCGGGACAGTAGTGGCTACACCTTC. Its protein is CASSSRDSSGYTF.